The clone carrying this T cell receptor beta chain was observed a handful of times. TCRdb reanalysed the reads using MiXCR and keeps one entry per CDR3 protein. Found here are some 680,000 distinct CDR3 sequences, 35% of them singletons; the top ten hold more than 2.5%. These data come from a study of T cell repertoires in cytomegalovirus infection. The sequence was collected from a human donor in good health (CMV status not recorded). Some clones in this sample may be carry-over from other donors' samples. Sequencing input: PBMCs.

CDR3 DNA sequence: TGTGCCAGCAGTTACGCTCGCTTTGGGCCCCAGCATTTT. Translating it yields CASSYARFGPQHF. The chain combines TRBV6-5 with TRBJ1-5; D call uncertain. Trimming left V 2 bases short and J 9 bases short, with 11 bases between. Germline V gives CDR1 MNHEY, CDR2 SVGAGI. This CDR3 has 13 amino acids.